The clone carrying this TCR beta chain was seen repeatedly, ten times or more. MiXCR, run by TCRdb on the PCR reads, gives a single entry per CDR3 protein. Of roughly 300,000 distinct CDR3 sequences in the sample, 24% are singletons; the top ten hold roughly 0.7%. Naive CD8 T cells underwent sorting with the CD8+CD4-CCR7+CD45RA+ definition. The CDR3 contains 16 residues. CDR1 is LGHNA and CDR2 is YSLEER in the germline V gene. J lost 7 bases, V lost 0 bases, and 9 bases had no gene match. The data belong to a study of molecular identifiers for immune sequencing clone quantification. This chain uses TRBV4-3 with TRBJ2-7; 10 nucleotides align to TRBD1. The sequence was collected from a human donor in good health. Some libraries in this study had Jurkat cell RNA spiked in. Source material: naive CD8+ T cells from blood, with Jurkat cell RNA spiked in. Regarding subset: FACS-sorted CD8+CD4-CCR7+CD45RA+ naive T cells. Here the CDR3 DNA reads TGCGCCAGCAGCCAAGATTTGGGACAGGGGCATGGGGAGCAGTACTTC. It encodes CASSQDLGQGHGEQYF.